The rows below give T cell receptor beta chains drawn from one sample of a study of cytomegalovirus exposure and HLA in healthy donors. This table comes from immunoSEQ multiplex PCR, and its TCRdb copy is limited to in-frame clones, with some not included. Here the sample spans 180,000 or so clones, roughly nine tenths being singletons. Material for sequencing was PBMCs. The receptors were sampled from a man aged 18-30 years in good health and CMV-seropositive. Both conserved end residues are part of each CDR3. The order of the fields is clone size, J gene, V gene, D gene, CDR3 DNA, CDR3 protein. The D gene is left open where the match is weak. Where a row states a size, it is once, few, many or the class of an expanded clone; other rows omit it.

NA TRBJ2-1 TRBV6-5 TRBD1 TGTGCCAGCAGTTACCCGGACAGGGAAGAGCAGTTCTTC CASSYPDREEQFF
NA TRBJ2-7 TRBV13 TRBD1 TGTGCCAGCAGCCCCGGGACAGGGAACTACGAGCAGTACTTC CASSPGTGNYEQYF
NA TRBJ1-2 TRBV29-1 NA TGCAGCGTTGATCGCCCCAGAACCTTC CSVDRPRTF
NA TRBJ1-1 TRBV30 NA TGTGCCTGGAAGGCAGGGGAATATGGTGAAGCTTTCTTT CAWKAGEYGEAFF
NA TRBJ2-4 TRBV2 NA TGTGCCAGCAGTGACGGGACTTTAGCCAAAAACATTCAGTACTTC CASSDGTLAKNIQYF
NA TRBJ1-2 TRBV18 NA TGTGCCAGCTCACCAGGCGAACAGGGTAATGGCTACACCTTC CASSPGEQGNGYTF
NA TRBJ1-4 TRBV6-5 NA TGTGCCAGCAGCAGAGGAGTAAGTGAAAAACTGTTTTTT CASSRGVSEKLFF
NA TRBJ2-2 TRBV7-2 NA TGTGCCATCAGTCTACCAAACACCGGGGAGCTGTTTTTT CAISLPNTGELFF
NA TRBJ2-3 TRBV6-5 TRBD2 TGTGCCAGCAGCCTGGCGGGGGTTGGGGCAGATACGCAGTATTTT CASSLAGVGADTQYF
NA TRBJ2-7 TRBV15 TRBD1 TGTGCCACCTCTGAGGGACAGGCGTACGAGCAGTACTTC CATSEGQAYEQYF
NA TRBJ2-7 TRBV6-5 TRBD1 TGTGCCAGCAGAGAACCGGGACAGAGTCCCGAGCAGTACTTC CASREPGQSPEQYF
NA TRBJ1-1 TRBV7-9 NA TGTGCCAGCAGCTTTGATGTCCAGGGGAATTTCTTT CASSFDVQGNFF
NA TRBJ2-2 TRBV2 NA TGTGCCAGCGGGGGCCCCACGAACACCGGGGAGCTGTTTTTT CASGGPTNTGELFF
NA TRBJ2-1 TRBV4-3 TRBD2 TGCGCCAGCAGCCAAAATACGGGACTACGCGTCGATGAGCAGTTCTTC CASSQNTGLRVDEQFF
NA TRBJ2-7 TRBV4-3 TRBD2 TGCGCCAGCAGCCAAAAAACGCAGGCAGCGGGAGAACCCAGGGTCTACGAGCAGTACTTC CASSQKTQAAGEPRVYEQYF
NA TRBJ1-2 TRBV29-1 NA TGCAGCGTTGAAGGGTGGGTTGGGCAGGGCTACACCTTC CSVEGWVGQGYTF
NA TRBJ2-5 TRBV15 TRBD1 TGTGCCACCATGGACAGGGGTAAAGAGACCCAGTACTTC CATMDRGKETQYF
once TRBJ2-1 TRBV11-3 TRBD2 TGTGCCAGCAGCTTAGGTATTGGGACTAATGTCGACAACAATGAGCAGTTCTTC CASSLGIGTNVDNNEQFF
NA TRBJ1-2 TRBV28 NA TGTGCCAGCAGCCCTAGGTTCAACTATGGCTACACCTTC CASSPRFNYGYTF
NA TRBJ1-6 TRBV7-9 NA TGTGCCAGCAGCTTAGCGCGGCAGGGGAGAGACTCACCCCTCCACTTT CASSLARQGRDSPLHF
once TRBJ2-1 TRBV9 TRBD2 TGTGCCAGCAGCACACTAGGCGGGGGCAATGAGCAGTTCTTC CASSTLGGGNEQFF
NA TRBJ1-1 TRBV2 NA TGTGCCAGCAGTGACTGGCAGGGAAGCCCTGAAGCTTTCTTT CASSDWQGSPEAFF
few TRBJ1-5 TRBV6-5 NA TGTGCCGCCTCGCAGGGACACCAGCCCCAGCATTTT CAASQGHQPQHF
few TRBJ1-1 TRBV4-3 NA TGCGCCAGCAGCCAAGATAGGGGGAACACTGAAGCTTTCTTT CASSQDRGNTEAFF
NA TRBJ2-3 TRBV7-9 NA TGTGCCAGCAGCGCGGGCGGGCTATACACAGATACGCAGTATTTT CASSAGGLYTDTQYF
NA TRBJ2-7 TRBV7-9 NA TGTGCCAGCAGCCATCTTTCCGCGGGAAACGAGCAGTACTTC CASSHLSAGNEQYF
NA TRBJ2-7 TRBV28 TRBD2 TGTGCCAGCAGACATGGGGAGGGACCCTACGAGCAGTACTTC CASRHGEGPYEQYF
NA TRBJ1-4 TRBV29-1 NA TGCAGCGCCCGGGGGGTTAATGAAAAACTGTTTTTT CSARGVNEKLFF
NA TRBJ1-5 TRBV4-3 TRBD1 TGCGCCAGCAGCCAAGACGGACAGGGCTATCAGCCCCAGCATTTT CASSQDGQGYQPQHF
NA TRBJ1-4 TRBV6-1 TRBD1 TGTGCCAGCAGTGCCATACAGGGGGTTGGGGAAAAACTGTTTTTT CASSAIQGVGEKLFF
NA TRBJ1-3 TRBV9 NA TGTGCCAGCAGCGTACTCCCGACAGGCTCTGGAAACACCATATATTTT CASSVLPTGSGNTIYF
NA TRBJ2-7 TRBV7-9 TRBD1 TGTGCCAGCAGCTTAAACAGGGGGTCCTACGAGCAGTACTTC CASSLNRGSYEQYF
NA TRBJ2-7 TRBV9 TRBD2 TGTGCCAGCAGCGCCGGTGGGGAGGGGGAGCAGTACTTC CASSAGGEGEQYF
once TRBJ2-7 TRBV10-3 TRBD2 TGTGCCATCAGTGACATAGCGGGGGGCCCCAGGGAGCAGTACTTC CAISDIAGGPREQYF
NA TRBJ2-1 TRBV7-2 TRBD2 TGTGCCAGCAGCACTCTAGCGGGAGTGGTCGGTGAGCAGTTCTTC CASSTLAGVVGEQFF
NA TRBJ2-7 TRBV5-4 NA TGTGCCAGCAGCTTGGATACAGGTGGGGTTGAGCAGTACTTC CASSLDTGGVEQYF
NA TRBJ2-7 TRBV4-3 NA TGCGCCAGCAGCCAAGAAGGGGGGGCGATCCGACTCCTCGACGAGCAGTACTTC CASSQEGGAIRLLDEQYF
NA TRBJ2-3 TRBV12-5 TRBD2 TGTGCTTCGGGACTAGGGAGCACAGATACGCAGTATTTT CASGLGSTDTQYF
NA TRBJ2-5 TRBV6-5 NA TGTGCCAGCAGTTATGCGAAACGGGAGACCCAGTACTTC CASSYAKRETQYF
NA TRBJ2-2 TRBV9 NA TGTGCCAGCAGCCTGAGACCCCAGGGGAACACCGGGGAGCTGTTTTTT CASSLRPQGNTGELFF
NA TRBJ2-7 TRBV27 TRBD2 TGTGCCAGCGGATACGGACTAGCGGGAGACGAGCAGTACTTC CASGYGLAGDEQYF
NA TRBJ2-1 TRBV18 TRBD2 TGTGCCAGCTCGCTCCCGGGACTAGCCTACAATGAGCAGTTCTTC CASSLPGLAYNEQFF
once TRBJ1-4 TRBV13 NA TGTGCCAGCAGCACCGGGACAAAAACTAGGGGTGAAAAACTGTTTTTT CASSTGTKTRGEKLFF
NA TRBJ1-1 TRBV25-1 TRBD1 TGTGCCAGCATAGGGGGCTCTGAAGCTTTCTTT CASIGGSEAFF
NA TRBJ1-2 TRBV6-4 TRBD1 TGTGCCAGCAGTCCGGGACAGGGGTTTAGGGGCTACACCTTC CASSPGQGFRGYTF
NA TRBJ2-1 TRBV6-5 TRBD2 TGTGCCAGCAGTCCTTCCGGACTAGGTGAGCAGTTCTTC CASSPSGLGEQFF
NA TRBJ2-2 TRBV5-6 NA TGTGCCAGCAGCACCCTGGGGCAGATGAACACCGGGGAGCTGTTTTTT CASSTLGQMNTGELFF